Listed here is a single T cell receptor (beta chain). Its antigen is not yet known. The junction departs from germline at one end; a sequencing error may be responsible. Inclusive of the bounding cysteine and phenylalanine, the CDR3 is 12 residues long. Solely the CDR3 DNA is kept, with 36 bases framed from the first base. CDR1 and CDR2 were assigned from the germline V gene as SQVTM and ANQGSEA. This entry belongs to a study of CDR3 diversity in severe acne (dated by TCRdb to the late 2010s). The library was obtained by PCR. TCRdb records Illumina HiSeq 2000 as the sequencer. Clones were called with MiXCR by TCRdb after fastp trimmed the public reads at Q25, and only in-frame beta chains were retained. Rows are combined by CDR3 protein, so each entry shows the most common genes and DNA. The table for this sample lists about 90,000 distinct CDR3 sequences; under 55% of them were counted only once. Clones ranked in the top ten supply under 14% of the sample.

The sequencing sample was made of blood. This clonotype was obtained from a male donor with severe acne vulgaris. In this chain, TRBV29-1 is recombined with TRBJ1-2; TRBD1 agrees with 11 junctional bases. CDR3 sequence: CSVGGPHGTGGF. The nucleotide sequence is given as TGCAGCGTGGGGGGGCCCCACGGGACAGGGGGCTTC.